The next 22 T cell receptor beta chains were all read from a single sample in a study of shared clonotypes between healthy human individuals. Libraries were prepared by immunoSEQ multiplex PCR; TCRdb keeps only in-frame clonotypes and omits some of them. The sample carries approximately 2.4 million clones, approximately 94% recorded once. Sequenced: naive CD4+ T cells sorted from blood. Subset: CD45RA+ positively selected. These receptors all come from a young man in good health.

This clone was found a few times. The chain combines TRBV5-1 with TRBJ1-1; TRBD1 is a possible D gene (5 bases). CDR1 and CDR2 (germline): SGHRS, YFSETQ. V was trimmed by 4 bases and J by 4 bases, leaving 17 bases between them. The CDR3 totals 15 residues. The CDR3 DNA follows: TGCGCCAGCAGCCACCGGGACCAAACAATCACTGAAGCTTTCTTT. Its protein is CASSHRDQTITEAFF.

The chain carries TRBV18 and TRBJ1-1, with D possibly matching TRBD1 (5 bases). The length of the CDR3 is 16 residues. With 2 bases removed from V and 0 bases from J, the gap between germline ends came to 13 bases. The V gene's germline CDR1 is KGHSH and CDR2 LQKENI. CDR3 region: CASSPTFGGMNTEAFF. The CDR3 DNA sequence: TGTGCCAGCTCACCAACCTTTGGGGGAATGAACACTGAAGCTTTCTTT.

The chain combines TRBV10-3 with TRBJ2-2; 10 nucleotides line up with TRBD1. Germline assignment: CDR1 ENHRY and CDR2 SYGVKD. J was trimmed by 5 bases and V by 6 bases; bases with no gene match: 3. There are 14 residues in the CDR3. The CDR3 DNA reads TGTGCCATCAGGGCGGACAGGGGGACCGGGGAGCTGTTTTTT. It is translated as CAIRADRGTGELFF.

Regarding this clone: Within the sample, other DNA sequences also encode this same CDR3. The chain links TRBV7-2 to TRBJ2-5; the D call may be TRBD1 or TRBD2 (5 bases each). Germline CDR1 and CDR2: SGHTA and FQGNSA. CDR3 size: 13 residues. The V gene lost 1 base and the J gene lost 5 bases, with 8 bases spanning the gap. The CDR3 is CASSLVREETQYF. The CDR3 DNA is TGTGCCAGCAGCTTAGTCAGGGAGGAGACCCAGTACTTC.

The genes are TRBV7-9 and TRBJ1-2, with a tentative D call TRBD1 (6 bases). The CDR3 contains 15 residues. CDR1 is SEHNR, CDR2 FQNEAQ, per germline (reference sequence). V gave up 5 bases and J gave up 4 bases, with 17 bases separating them. DNA of the CDR3: TGTGCCAGCAGCCAACTCAACAGGGACGGCTATGGCTACACCTTC. Protein: CASSQLNRDGYGYTF.

The V gene is TRBV6-5, the J gene TRBJ2-7; the match to TRBD1 covers 7 bases. V shed 8 bases, J shed 1 base, and the junction held 11 bases outside the gene matches. CDR1 is MNHEY, CDR2 SVGAGI, per germline. CDR3 length: 15 residues. Here the CDR3 DNA reads TGTGCCAGCCACAAGTTTGCAGGGGGTTCCTACGAGCAGTACTTC. Its translation is CASHKFAGGSYEQYF.

Comment on this clone: This CDR3 is also generated by other DNA sequences in the sample. CDR3 residues: CASSVGLSPTDTQYF. The CDR3, as DNA: TGTGCCAGCAGCGTAGGACTGTCACCCACAGATACGCAGTATTTT. V gene TRBV9 combines with J gene TRBJ2-3; D uncertain. V lost 0 bases and J lost 2, with 10 bases in between. This CDR3 region has 15 residues. Germline values: CDR1 SGDLS, CDR2 YYNGEE.

The chain has TRBV18 and TRBJ2-7; 9 nucleotides align to TRBD1. Germline V gene lookup returns CDR1 KGHSH and CDR2 LQKENI. After removal of 4 bases from V and 10 bases from J, the junction contained 2 bases not matched to a gene. The CDR3 spans 11 residues. This CDR3 reads CASSLGQGQYF. The CDR3 DNA sequence: TGTGCCAGCTCACTGGGACAGGGACAGTACTTC.

The chain joins TRBV6-5 to TRBJ2-2, with TRBD2 matching 9 bases. Per the germline V gene, CDR1 is MNHEY and CDR2 is SVGAGI. V gave up 0 bases and J gave up 6 bases; unmatched junction bases: 2. This CDR3 comprises 15 residues. CDR3 loop: CASSYSRTSAGELFF. CDR3 nucleotide sequence: TGTGCCAGCAGTTACTCGCGGACTAGCGCCGGGGAGCTGTTTTTT.

The CDR3 sequence: CASTFWPGTGELFF. Written as DNA, the CDR3 is TGTGCCAGCACCTTTTGGCCGGGCACCGGGGAGCTGTTTTTT. This sequence joins TRBV18 and TRBJ2-2; D not resolved. V lost 8 bases to trimming and J lost 4 bases, with 14 bases between them. CDR1 is KGHSH and CDR2 is LQKENI in the germline V gene. This CDR3 comprises 14 residues.

In the case of this clone: One end of the junction fails to match germline, which may point to a read error. The J gene is TRBJ1-3, the V gene TRBV19; D is unclear. CDR1 is LNHDA and CDR2 is SQIVND in the germline V gene (reference sequence). CDR3 size: 12 residues. DNA of the CDR3: TGTGCCAGTAGTATGAAGGCGTCCAAAGTGCGTTTT. It codes for CASSMKASKVRF.

The gene calls are TRBV30 and TRBJ1-2; D gene ambiguous. The CDR3 has 11 residues. CDR1 is GTSNPN, CDR2 SVGIG, per germline (reference sequence). Trimming left V 5 bases short and J 11 bases short, with 15 bases between. The CDR3 loop reads CAWGVDRLYTF. The CDR3, as DNA: TGTGCCTGGGGCGTCGATCGACTTTACACCTTC.

The chain employs TRBV11-2 and TRBJ1-4, with 8 bases lining up with TRBD1. Germline CDR1 SGHAT, CDR2 FQNNGV. V lost 2 bases to trimming and J lost 8 bases; unmatched junction nucleotides: 10. The CDR3 runs 16 residues. CDR3 amino acids: CASSLTGGMIGEKLFF. CDR3 coding DNA: TGTGCCAGCAGCTTAACAGGGGGAATGATTGGGGAAAAACTGTTTTTT.

This clone was picked up one time. This sequence joins TRBV7-9 and TRBJ1-6; D possibly corresponds to TRBD1 (5 bases). The CDR3 contains 14 residues. The V gene's germline CDR1 is SEHNR and CDR2 FQNEAQ (reference sequence). Between the trimmed V and J ends, which lost 5 bases and 5 bases, there was a span of 10 bases. The CDR3, as DNA: TGTGCCAGCAGCGCCCAGGGTAATAATTCACCCCTCCACTTT. Residues: CASSAQGNNSPLHF.

This clone was counted a single time. In the same sample, other DNA sequences code for this CDR3. This chain links TRBV11-2 with TRBJ2-7, with TRBD2 matching over 13 bases. The V segment lost 5 bases and the J segment 1 base; nucleotides outside the gene matches: 2. Germline V gene data show CDR1 as SGHAT and CDR2 as FQNNGV. The CDR3 is 15 amino acids. CDR3 DNA: TGTGCCAGCAGCCCGGGACTAGCGGGATCCTACGAGCAGTACTTC. Translated: CASSPGLAGSYEQYF.

The genes are TRBV9 and TRBJ1-1; the D gene is possibly TRBD1 (5 bases). Germline V gene sequence: CDR1 SGDLS, CDR2 YYNGEE. The germline V and J ends were trimmed by 5 bases and 0 bases, with 11 bases remaining between them. The length of the CDR3 is 14 residues. CDR3 region: CASRGAGLNTEAFF. Here the CDR3 DNA reads TGTGCCAGCAGAGGGGCAGGACTGAACACTGAAGCTTTCTTT. Complete variable domain (other parts from reference TRBV9 and TRBJ1-1): DSGVTQTPKHLITATGQRVTLRCSPRSGDLSVYWYQQSLDQGLQFLIQYYNGEERAKGNILERFSAQQFPDLHSELNLSSLELGDSALYFCASRGAGLNTEAFFGQGTRLTVV.

The rearrangement joins TRBV10-3 to TRBJ2-2; TRBD2 agrees at 8 bases. The V gene's germline CDR1 is ENHRY and CDR2 SYGVKD. The CDR3 extends over 14 amino acids. The junction had 5 bases not matched to a gene; V was cut back by 4 bases and J by 7 bases. The DNA of the CDR3 is TGTGCCATCAGTGTGAGCGGGAGTGGCGGGGAGCTGTTTTTT. Protein: CAISVSGSGGELFF.

This clone has just one count. V and J are TRBV4-1 and TRBJ2-3, with 12 bases that match TRBD2. Germline CDR1 reads MGHRA; CDR2 reads YSYEKL. V dropped 4 bases and J dropped 2; count of bases not matched to a gene: 4. The CDR3 runs to 16 residues. CDR3 in DNA: TGCGCCAGCAGCCTTGGACTAGCGGGACACACAGATACGCAGTATTTT. The encoded protein is CASSLGLAGHTDTQYF.

The CDR3 here is CSVGGFSTDTQYF. CDR3 sequence (DNA): TGCAGCGTTGGGGGGTTTAGCACAGATACGCAGTATTTT. The genes are TRBV29-1 and TRBJ2-3; perhaps D is TRBD1 or TRBD2 (5 bases each). V lost 4 bases, J lost 0 bases, and 8 bases lay in between. This CDR3 has 13 amino acids. Germline CDR1 SQVTM, CDR2 ANQGSEA.

The V gene is TRBV11-3, the J gene TRBJ2-1; weak D call: TRBD1 (5 bases). Trimming removed 5 bases at V and 0 bases at J, with 11 bases between. Germline lookup yields CDR1 SGHNT and CDR2 YENEEA. The CDR3 sequence is 15 residues long. The CDR3 loop is CASSPRQSSYNEQFF. In nucleotides, the CDR3 is TGTGCCAGCAGCCCCAGACAGAGCTCCTACAATGAGCAGTTCTTC.

The J gene is TRBJ1-5, the V gene TRBV6-1, with TRBD1 as a possible D gene (6 bases). The length of the CDR3 is 15 residues. The germline V gene encodes CDR1 MNHNS and CDR2 SASEGT. Trimming stripped 6 bases from V and 1 base from J, with 13 bases between. DNA for the CDR3: TGTGCCAGCAGCCTCACAGGGACGAGCAATCAGCCCCAGCATTTT. Translation: CASSLTGTSNQPQHF.

The gene calls are TRBV6-5 and TRBJ1-2; 10 bases match TRBD1. The length of the CDR3 is 14 residues. V lost 4 bases and J lost 8; bases outside the gene matches: 7. The germline CDR1 and CDR2 sequences are MNHEY and SVGAGI. CDR3 amino acids: CASSWDRGIGGYTF. DNA for the CDR3: TGTGCCAGCAGTTGGGACAGGGGCATAGGCGGCTACACCTTC.